This T cell receptor beta chain emerged from a study of cytomegalovirus exposure and HLA in healthy donors. The wider study: Falling in the Caucasian-associated ancestry cluster were 80% to 85% of about 400 genotyped donors. Study conclusions and caveats: CMV serostatus was the only immune exposure information that was available. A later analysis appeared to link common viral pathogens to several of the most significant clusters.

The CDR3 is made up of 13 amino acids. Trimming took off 1 base at V and 5 bases at J, with 6 bases between the two ends. Per germline, CDR1 LNHDA and CDR2 SQIVND (reference sequence). The PCR had 60 Vbeta and 13 Jbeta primers. The repertoire was sequenced with immunoSEQ multiplex PCR; TCRdb's copy has only in-frame clones and lacks some. This sample has more than 85,000 clones; approximately 70% occur once, and the top ten carry around 4.8%. Though probably carrying unrecorded immune exposures, donors were nominally healthy at sampling. The sample holds a few counts of this clone. The antigen remains undetermined.

The chain recombines TRBV19 with TRBJ2-1; D remains ambiguous. This TCR was recovered from a woman under 30 in good health and CMV-seropositive. Input material: PBMCs. As DNA, the CDR3 is TGTGCCAGTAGTATAGGGGCGCACAATGAGCAGTTCTTC. Translation: CASSIGAHNEQFF.